One sample yielded the 10 T cell receptor beta chains listed below, sequenced in a study of blood T cell repertoires in COVID-19. Libraries were prepared by immunoSEQ multiplex PCR; TCRdb keeps only in-frame clonotypes and omits some of them. Of about 120,000 clones listed, nearly 90% are singletons. The material sequenced was peripheral blood. The receptors derive from a woman in her sixties with COVID-19, enrolled during active disease.

This sequence joins TRBV4-2 and TRBJ2-5, with D perhaps TRBD2 (7 bases). The CDR3 totals 18 residues. Germline V gives CDR1 LGHNA, CDR2 YNFKEQ. The V end lost 0 bases, the J end lost 0 bases, and 17 bases lay between the germline ends. The CDR3 loop reads CASSQDGGGGLYQETQYF. For the CDR3, the DNA is TGTGCCAGCAGCCAAGATGGAGGGGGGGGATTGTACCAAGAGACCCAGTACTTC.

The chain couples TRBV4-2 to TRBJ1-6; D is unclear. Germline V gene sequence: CDR1 LGHNA, CDR2 YNFKEQ. The CDR3 has 17 amino acids. V dropped 1 base and J dropped 3 bases, with 13 bases sitting between them. Here the CDR3 DNA reads TGTGCCAGCAGCCAAGGGGAGCTCGGAGACTATAATTCACCCCTCCACTTT. This sequence encodes CASSQGELGDYNSPLHF.

This clone appeared a few times. J is TRBJ2-3 and V is TRBV12-3 or TRBV12-4; D unresolved. The V end was cut by 6 bases, the J end by 1 base, with 8 bases between. This CDR3 is 13 amino acids long. The CDR3 loop is CASSPSGTDTQYF. For the CDR3, the DNA is TGTGCCAGCAGCCCGAGCGGCACAGATACGCAGTATTTT.

The chain is built from TRBV9 and TRBJ2-5; D gene ambiguous. Per germline, CDR1 SGDLS and CDR2 YYNGEE. The V end was cut by 3 bases, the J end by 5 bases, with 8 bases between. The CDR3 consists of 12 residues. The CDR3 region is CASSDGEETQYF. As DNA, the CDR3 is TGTGCCAGCAGCGACGGAGAGGAGACCCAGTACTTC.

The V call is TRBV6-5, the J call TRBJ2-7, with TRBD1 matching over 9 bases. Trimming took 6 bases from V and 3 from J; bases not matched to a gene: 6. The CDR3 runs 14 residues. Per germline, CDR1 MNHEY and CDR2 SVGAGI. In DNA, the CDR3 is TGTGCCAGCAGAAGACAGGGGGGCGTCTACGAGCAGTACTTC. It encodes CASRRQGGVYEQYF.

The chain carries TRBV5-1 and TRBJ1-5; D is perhaps TRBD1 (5 bases). This CDR3 is built from 15 residues. Trimming took 0 bases from V and 0 from J, leaving 7 bases between them. The germline V gene has CDR1 SGHRS and CDR2 YFSETQ. The CDR3 here is CASSLGGSSNQPQHF. The DNA of the CDR3 is TGCGCCAGCAGCTTGGGGGGCAGTAGCAATCAGCCCCAGCATTTT.

This chain joins TRBV5-1 and TRBJ1-2; D is perhaps TRBD1 (6 bases). Between the trimmed V and J ends, which lost 4 bases and 2 bases, there was a span of 15 bases. This CDR3 region has 15 residues. Germline V gene lookup returns CDR1 SGHRS and CDR2 YFSETQ. Written as DNA, the CDR3 is TGCGCCAGCAGCCCGGACAGTGGACGAAACTATGGCTACACCTTC. Its translation is CASSPDSGRNYGYTF.

V is TRBV13 and J is TRBJ1-1; D may be TRBD1 (6 bases). CDR3 length: 17 amino acids. V lost 2 bases to trimming and J lost 0 bases, with 16 bases between them. Germline V gene sequence: CDR1 PRHDT, CDR2 FYEKMQ (reference sequence). In DNA, the CDR3 is TGTGCCAGCAGCTTATGGCTTACAGGGCTATTGAACACTGAAGCTTTCTTT. Its protein product is CASSLWLTGLLNTEAFF. Full variable domain (remainder filled in from reference TRBV13 and TRBJ1-1): AAGVIQSPRHLIKEKRETATLKCYPIPRHDTVYWYQQGPGQDPQFLISFYEKMQSDKGSIPDRFSAQQFSDYHSELNMSSLELGDSALYFCASSLWLTGLLNTEAFFGQGTRLTVV.

The J gene is TRBJ1-1, the V gene TRBV7-3; D might be TRBD1 (5 bases). V lost 3 bases and J 3 bases, leaving 11 bases between the germline ends. Germline assignment: CDR1 SGHTA and CDR2 FQGTGA. The CDR3 is made up of 14 amino acids. CDR3 nucleotides: TGTGCCAGCAGCTTCCAGGGTGGCGACACTGAAGCTTTCTTT. This encodes CASSFQGGDTEAFF. Full variable domain (missing parts from reference TRBV7-3 and TRBJ1-1): GAGVSQTPSNKVTEKGKYVELRCDPISGHTALYWYRQSLGQGPEFLIYFQGTGAADDSGLPNDRFFAVRPEGSVSTLKIQRTERGDSAVYLCASSFQGGDTEAFFGQGTRLTVV.

The rearrangement joins TRBV19 to TRBJ1-1; D is uncertain. The V gene's germline CDR1 is LNHDA and CDR2 SQIVND (reference sequence). Deletions cut 3 bases from V and 1 base from J, with 3 bases between. The CDR3 is 12 amino acids. The CDR3 spells CASSIQNTEAFF. The CDR3 coding sequence is TGTGCCAGTAGTATCCAGAACACTGAAGCTTTCTTT. The whole variable domain, remainder taken from reference TRBV19 and TRBJ1-1, is DGGITQSPKYLFRKEGQNVTLSCEQNLNHDAMYWYRQDPGQGLRLIYYSQIVNDFQKGDIAEGYSVSREKKESFPLTVTSAQKNPTAFYLCASSIQNTEAFFGQGTRLTVV.